This entry lists 9 T cell receptor beta chains sequenced from one sample in a study of blood T cell repertoires in COVID-19. Measured with immunoSEQ multiplex PCR; TCRdb has only the in-frame clones, and not every one. The sample consists of about 44,000 clones, 80% to 90% of them appearing once. The source material was peripheral blood. These receptors came from a human donor in a cohort sampled during active COVID-19.

This chain connects TRBV19 to TRBJ2-5, with 8 positions matching TRBD2. The CDR3 spans 14 residues. From germline, CDR1 is LNHDA and CDR2 SQIVND (reference sequence). The J segment lost 6 bases and the V segment lost 6 bases, leaving 9 bases of the junction unmatched. The CDR3 nucleotides are TGTGCCAGTAGAGAAGGACTAGCCGGGAAGACCCAGTACTTC. It specifies CASREGLAGKTQYF.

This clone was detected only a few times. The chain employs TRBV5-4 and TRBJ1-1; maybe TRBD1 (6 bases). This CDR3 spans 12 amino acids. CDR1 is SGHNT and CDR2 is YYREEE in the germline V gene (reference sequence). V was clipped by 0 bases and J by 7 bases, with 7 bases between them. The CDR3 region is CASSLETGEAFF. The CDR3 DNA is TGTGCCAGCAGCTTGGAGACAGGTGAAGCTTTCTTT.

This sequence joins TRBV3-1 (or the pseudogene TRBV3-2) and TRBJ2-7; no clear D gene. Between the trimmed V and J ends, which lost 4 bases and 2 bases, there was a span of 15 bases. Per germline, CDR1 LGHDT and CDR2 YNNKEL (reference sequence). The CDR3 spans 15 residues. The CDR3 DNA is TGTGCCAGCAGCCGATACCTGGGCGCCACCTACGAGCAGTACTTC. Its translation is CASSRYLGATYEQYF.

V is TRBV19 and J is TRBJ2-7, with 9 bases that match TRBD1. CDR3 length: 15 amino acids. Germline lookup yields CDR1 LNHDA and CDR2 SQIVND (reference sequence). The ends lost 0 bases at V and 6 bases at J; junction bases unmatched: 6. The CDR3 protein is CASSIEGTGNREQYF. CDR3 DNA: TGTGCCAGTAGTATAGAGGGGACAGGGAACCGCGAGCAGTACTTC. Combining the CDR3 with reference TRBV19 and TRBJ2-7 gives the whole variable domain DGGITQSPKYLFRKEGQNVTLSCEQNLNHDAMYWYRQDPGQGLRLIYYSQIVNDFQKGDIAEGYSVSREKKESFPLTVTSAQKNPTAFYLCASSIEGTGNREQYFGPGTRLTVT.

This chain connects TRBV3-1 (or the pseudogene TRBV3-2) to TRBJ2-2, with D perhaps TRBD1 (6 bases). The CDR3 consists of 15 residues. Trimming took 3 bases from V and 6 from J, leaving 14 bases between them. CDR1 and CDR2 from the germline V gene are LGHDT and YNNKEL (reference sequence). In DNA form, the CDR3 reads TGTGCCAGCAGCCAGTGGACAGATCGGTCCGGGGAGCTGTTTTTT. Amino acid sequence: CASSQWTDRSGELFF.

This chain links TRBV6-5 with TRBJ1-1, with D unclear. In germline, CDR1 is MNHEY, CDR2 SVGAGI. This CDR3 has 15 amino acids. Trimming took 0 bases from V and 3 from J, leaving 11 bases between them. CDR3 region: CASSYSPTSHTEAFF. The CDR3 nucleotides read TGTGCCAGCAGTTACTCGCCCACATCTCACACTGAAGCTTTCTTT.

On this clone itself: The junction departs from the called germline gene at one end, perhaps through a read error. V and J are TRBV19 and TRBJ2-5, with D unclear. CDR1 and CDR2 (germline): LNHDA, SQIVND (reference sequence). The CDR3 is 12 amino acids. The CDR3 DNA is TGTGCCAGTAGTAACTACCAGGAGACCCAGTACTTC. Amino acid sequence: CASSNYQETQYF.

This clone appeared a single time. The CDR3 DNA follows: TGTGCCAGCAGCGTACGGGGCAGGGGCGGAACTGAAGCTTTCTTT. This sequence encodes CASSVRGRGGTEAFF. V usage is TRBV9 and J usage is TRBJ1-1; TRBD1 might be the D (6 bases). With 1 base removed from V and 5 bases from J, the gap between germline ends came to 15 bases. This CDR3 is built from 15 residues. From germline, CDR1 is SGDLS and CDR2 YYNGEE.

V and J are TRBV7-9 and TRBJ1-6; D possibly corresponds to TRBD1 (5 bases). V shed 3 bases and J shed 7 bases, with 13 bases lying between them. This CDR3 has 15 amino acids. Germline V CDR1 and CDR2: SEHNR, FQNEAQ (reference sequence). CDR3 in amino acids: CASSLRGEGNSPLHF. CDR3 coding DNA: TGTGCCAGCAGCTTGCGTGGGGAGGGGAATTCACCCCTCCACTTT.